This TCR beta chain derives from a study of brain T cells in children with intractable seizures. Regarding time point: blood from clinic visit 5 months post-surgery; TSC patient then seizure free. Surgery cases with the highest brain T cell transcript signatures were chosen for sequencing. Before surgery, patients took at least one anti-epileptic drug. Using immunoSEQ multiplex PCR, the repertoire was profiled, and TCRdb retains in-frame clones only, with some absent. The sample has approximately 330,000 clones; about 94% are singletons. Study findings and constraints: Patients' HCMV serostatus was unknown; virus specificity rests on CDR3 similarity alone. Absence of clones before surgery may stem from lower sequencing depth.

Unmatched junction bases numbered 9, after V lost 4 bases and J lost 6 bases. The CDR3 covers 15 residues. Germline CDR1 MNHEY, CDR2 SVGAGI. Notes on this clone: As yet, its antigen is unknown.

The sample consisted of peripheral blood, taken 4 to 6 months after surgery. The V gene is TRBV6-5, the J gene TRBJ2-1; 7 bases map to TRBD1. This clonotype was obtained from a boy under two years old with tuberous sclerosis and intractable seizures. The CDR3 protein is CASSSITGVGNEQFF. In DNA form, the CDR3 reads TGTGCCAGCAGTTCAATTACAGGGGTAGGCAATGAGCAGTTCTTC.